This T cell receptor (beta chain) was captured in a study of identical twins. Per germline, CDR1 DFQATT and CDR2 SNEGSKA (reference sequence). This CDR3 is 17 amino acids long. V was pared by 0 bases and J by 5 bases, with 21 bases between. TCRdb used MiXCR to reprocess the 5' RACE reads, holding one entry per CDR3 protein. In the table there are some 600,000 distinct CDR3 sequences, 7.1% of which are singletons. These records were also assigned to another study, of yellow fever vaccine responses in identical twins.

This clonotype was sampled from a woman aged 18 to 35 in good health. Sequenced: PBMCs. The chain employs TRBV20-1 and TRBJ2-3; D unresolved. The CDR3 region is CSARDQTRQPWRDTQYF. The CDR3 coding sequence is TGCAGTGCTAGAGATCAGACCCGGCAGCCATGGCGAGATACGCAGTATTTT.